The 25 T cell receptor beta chains below all came from one sample that was sequenced in a study of cytomegalovirus exposure and HLA in healthy donors. 13 Jbeta primers and 60 Vbeta primers were used for the PCR. Only in-frame clones appear in the TCRdb table, and some are missing; sequencing was by immunoSEQ multiplex PCR. Here the sample spans around 200,000 clones, 60% to 80% being singletons. The specimen sequenced was PBMCs. The receptors originated from a woman between 18 and 29 years old in good health and CMV-seronegative.

This chain links TRBV4-1 with TRBJ2-4, with 10 bases identical to TRBD2. Trimming took 4 bases from V and 0 from J; bases not matched to a gene: 6. This CDR3 contains 17 residues. CDR1 and CDR2 from the germline V gene are MGHRA and YSYEKL. The CDR3 DNA reads as TGCGCCAGCAGCCTCGGACTAGCGGAAATAGCCAAAAACATTCAGTACTTC. It specifies CASSLGLAEIAKNIQYF.

V and J are TRBV7-8 and TRBJ2-7, with 7 positions matching TRBD2. Germline CDR1 and CDR2: SGHVS and FQNEAQ. CDR3 length equals 21 residues. With V trimmed by 5 bases and J by 0 bases, 25 bases remained unmatched. The CDR3 sequence is CASSRLGRTSDIILSSYEQYF. The CDR3 coding sequence is TGTGCCAGCAGCCGCCTGGGGCGCACTAGCGACATCATTCTCAGCTCCTACGAGCAGTACTTC.

V usage is TRBV30 and J usage is TRBJ1-6; D may be TRBD1 (6 bases). Per germline, CDR1 GTSNPN and CDR2 SVGIG (reference sequence). This CDR3 contains 12 residues. V was trimmed by 5 bases and J by 7 bases, leaving 9 bases between them. DNA of the CDR3: TGTGCCTGGGGACAGCCAAATTCACCCCTCCACTTT. It encodes CAWGQPNSPLHF.

The chain carries TRBV6-6 and TRBJ1-1, with 8 bases aligning to TRBD1. This CDR3 is built from 14 residues. From germline, CDR1 is MNHNY and CDR2 SVGAGI (reference sequence). Trimming at V came to 10 bases and at J to 4 bases, leaving 11 bases not matched to a gene. The CDR3: CAIHRTGRGTEAFF. The DNA of the CDR3 is TGTGCCATCCACAGGACAGGGCGGGGCACTGAAGCTTTCTTT.

CDR3 residues: CASSPRTGTSMSYEQYF. The CDR3 nucleotides read TGTGCCAGCAGTCCCAGAACCGGGACTAGCATGTCCTACGAGCAGTACTTC. The rearrangement joins TRBV28 to TRBJ2-7; the match to TRBD2 covers 9 bases. CDR3 length equals 17 residues. Germline CDR1 and CDR2: MDHEN and SYDVKM. Trimming cost V 5 bases and J 1 base; bases outside gene matches: 12.

The CDR3 nucleotides are TGTGCCACCAGCAGCGAAACAGGGGGCGGCACAGATACGCAGTATTTT. It is translated as CATSSETGGGTDTQYF. V is TRBV15 and J is TRBJ2-3; TRBD1 matches 9 bases. Trimming removed 3 bases from V and 1 base from J; junction bases left unmatched: 5. The germline V gene has CDR1 LNHNV and CDR2 YYDKDF (reference sequence). This CDR3 contains 16 residues.

The chain employs TRBV9 and TRBJ1-2; tentatively, D is TRBD1 (5 bases). Trimming shortened V by 1 base and J by 0 bases, and 13 bases separated the two germline ends. This CDR3 spans 16 amino acids. In germline, CDR1 is SGDLS, CDR2 YYNGEE. CDR3 DNA: TGTGCCAGCAGCGTACTCTCGGCAGGGCCTAACTATGGCTACACCTTC. Protein: CASSVLSAGPNYGYTF.

This chain links TRBV28 with TRBJ1-1; TRBD1 aligns across 7 bases. The V gene end was trimmed by 7 bases and the J gene end by 7 bases; junction bases not matched to a gene: 9. The CDR3 is made up of 13 amino acids. Germline CDR1 reads MDHEN; CDR2 reads SYDVKM. CDR3 DNA sequence: TGTGCCAGCACCAATCCGGGGGACAGTGAAGCTTTCTTT. Protein sequence: CASTNPGDSEAFF.

This clone showed up just a few times. The chain combines TRBV4-3 with TRBJ2-1; a weak D match, TRBD2 (6 bases). The CDR3 sequence is 14 residues long. In germline, CDR1 is LGHNA, CDR2 YSLEER. V was pared by 1 base and J by 12 bases, with 16 bases between. CDR3 sequence reads: CASSQATGSQGQFF. DNA for the CDR3: TGCGCCAGCAGCCAAGCCACCGGGAGCCAGGGGCAGTTCTTC.

The chain combines TRBV4-1 with TRBJ2-7; D might be TRBD2 (5 bases). Trimming took off 0 bases at V and 1 base at J, with 13 bases between the two ends. This CDR3 comprises 16 residues. CDR1 and CDR2 (germline): MGHRA, YSYEKL. This CDR3 reads CASSQEKGGMSYEQYF. The CDR3 nucleotides are TGCGCCAGCAGCCAAGAAAAAGGAGGTATGTCCTACGAGCAGTACTTC.

In this sample, this clone turned up once. Here the CDR3 reads CASSQDRRETQYF. The CDR3 nucleotides are TGTGCCAGCAGTCAAGACAGGCGAGAGACCCAGTACTTC. The V call is TRBV6-5, the J call TRBJ2-5, with D possibly being TRBD1 (6 bases). The CDR3 spans 13 residues. Germline CDR1 reads MNHEY; CDR2 reads SVGAGI. Between the trimmed V and J ends, which lost 5 bases and 4 bases, there was a span of 11 bases.

The chain employs TRBV27 and TRBJ2-7; 10 nucleotides agree with TRBD2. Germline V lookup: CDR1 MNHEY, CDR2 SMNVEV (reference sequence). The length of the CDR3 is 17 residues. J lost 2 bases, V lost 1 base, and 8 bases had no gene match. The CDR3 region has the DNA TGTGCCAGCAGTTTATATGTAGCGGGAGGACCCCCCTACGAGCAGTACTTC. It yields the protein CASSLYVAGGPPYEQYF.

This chain links TRBV6-1 with TRBJ2-2; D tentatively reads TRBD1 or TRBD2 (5 bases each). V shed 8 bases and J shed 5 bases, with 15 bases lying between them. Germline lookup yields CDR1 MNHNS and CDR2 SASEGT. The CDR3 has 14 amino acids. CDR3 DNA sequence: TGTGCCAGCCGTCAAGGGGAGTTAACCGGGGAGCTGTTTTTT. Translating it yields CASRQGELTGELFF.

The chain uses TRBV6-5 and TRBJ1-2; 9 bases are shared with TRBD1. Germline V gene sequence: CDR1 MNHEY, CDR2 SVGAGI. Germline trimming cut 5 bases from V and 4 bases from J; bases unmatched to any gene: 5. The CDR3 is made up of 14 amino acids. CDR3 sequence reads: CASSELGQGYGYTF. The CDR3 DNA reads TGTGCCAGCAGTGAACTGGGACAGGGCTATGGCTACACCTTC.

The CDR3 nucleotides are TGTGCCAGCAGCCCGTCACAGGGCCAAAACATTCAGTACTTC. As protein: CASSPSQGQNIQYF. The rearrangement links TRBV9 to TRBJ2-4; possible D gene TRBD1, 6 bases. The germline CDR1 and CDR2 sequences are SGDLS and YYNGEE. Between the trimmed V and J ends, which lost 4 bases and 5 bases, there was a span of 13 bases. This CDR3 spans 14 amino acids.

The J gene is TRBJ2-7, the V gene TRBV2; 11 positions agree with TRBD2. The germline CDR1 and CDR2 sequences are SNHLY and FYNNEI. This CDR3 region has 16 residues. With 6 bases clipped from V and 2 bases from J, the junction kept 9 bases outside the gene matches. CDR3 region: CASSPFTSGSTYEQYF. The CDR3 coding sequence is TGTGCCAGCAGCCCGTTTACTAGCGGGAGTACCTACGAGCAGTACTTC.

V and J are TRBV2 and TRBJ2-7; 7 bases are a match to TRBD1. This CDR3 spans 14 amino acids. Germline lookup yields CDR1 SNHLY and CDR2 FYNNEI. The junction had 6 bases not matched to a gene; V was cut back by 5 bases and J by 2 bases. Here the CDR3 DNA reads TGTGCCAGCAGTTCCGGGACAGCGACCTACGAGCAGTACTTC. Translated: CASSSGTATYEQYF.

V is TRBV29-1 and J is TRBJ2-3; 10 nucleotides match TRBD1. This CDR3 contains 17 residues. CDR1 and CDR2 (germline): SQVTM, ANQGSEA. V gave up 1 base and J gave up 6 bases; unmatched junction bases: 13. The chain's CDR3 is CSVEGGQGTKPLDTQYF. Here the CDR3 DNA reads TGCAGCGTTGAAGGGGGACAGGGGACTAAACCCCTCGATACGCAGTATTTT.

The rearrangement links TRBV19 to TRBJ1-5; D gene unclear. Germline V gives CDR1 LNHDA, CDR2 SQIVND (reference sequence). The CDR3 has 14 residues. The V end was cut by 7 bases, the J end by 0 bases, with 10 bases between. Written as DNA, the CDR3 is TGTGCCAGTACGGGGTTACTTAGCAATCAGCCCCAGCATTTT. Its translation is CASTGLLSNQPQHF.

The chain links TRBV7-8 to TRBJ1-6; the D gene is possibly TRBD1 (5 bases). Germline assignment: CDR1 SGHVS and CDR2 FQNEAQ. The CDR3 totals 17 residues. Trimming took off 6 bases at V and 0 bases at J, with 15 bases between the two ends. CDR3 in DNA: TGTGCCAGCAGTCCGACAGTCGGGGGCTCCTATAATTCACCCCTCCACTTT. This gives the protein CASSPTVGGSYNSPLHF.

In the case of this clone: The junction shows a germline mismatch at one end, possibly a read error. The gene calls are TRBV7-9 and TRBJ2-5; 10 nucleotides agree with TRBD2. CDR1 is SEHNR and CDR2 is FQNEAQ in the germline V gene (reference sequence). The CDR3 is 14 amino acids. CDR3 nucleotides: TGTGCCAGCAGCCTAGCGGGGGCCGTAGAGACCCAGTACTTC. Translation: CASSLAGAVETQYF.

V gene TRBV4-1 combines with J gene TRBJ1-5; no definite D call. Germline V gives CDR1 MGHRA, CDR2 YSYEKL. The germline V and J ends were trimmed by 0 bases and 9 bases, with 18 bases remaining between them. The CDR3 is 16 amino acids. Here the CDR3 reads CASSQDYRTGSRPQHF. As DNA, the CDR3 is TGCGCCAGCAGCCAAGATTATCGGACGGGATCTCGGCCCCAGCATTTT.

The chain combines TRBV6-1 with TRBJ2-3, with 7 bases fitting TRBD2. The CDR3 sequence is 15 residues long. CDR1 and CDR2 (germline): MNHNS, SASEGT. Germline trimming cut 6 bases from V and 6 bases from J; bases unmatched to any gene: 12. This CDR3 reads CASSPAGENFDTQYF. CDR3 nucleotide sequence: TGTGCCAGCAGCCCCGCGGGGGAGAATTTCGATACGCAGTATTTT.

This chain uses TRBV15 with TRBJ1-5; TRBD1 matches at 7 bases. The CDR3 loop spans 15 amino acids. The V gene's germline CDR1 is LNHNV and CDR2 YYDKDF (reference sequence). Germline trimming cut 5 bases from V and 2 bases from J; bases unmatched to any gene: 6. CDR3 nucleotides: TGTGCCACCAGCCAAGACAGGGCCCGCAATCAGCCCCAGCATTTT. This codes for CATSQDRARNQPQHF.

The genes are TRBV6-5 and TRBJ2-7, with D perhaps matching TRBD2 (6 bases). Trimming removed 5 bases at V and 4 bases at J, with 12 bases between. This CDR3 spans 13 amino acids. Germline-derived CDR1 and CDR2 are MNHEY and SVGAGI. DNA of the CDR3: TGTGCCAGCAGTCCTTTGGGGGGTTACGAGCAGTACTTC. This sequence encodes CASSPLGGYEQYF.